This T cell receptor (beta chain) was captured in a study of shared clonotypes between healthy human individuals. As regards this clone: The same CDR3 can be traced to other DNA sequences in this sample.

At deep level, the assay was performed. TCRdb's copy holds only in-frame clones and misses some; the assay was immunoSEQ multiplex PCR. The sample lists hundreds of thousands of clones, about 96% occurring once. With 0 bases removed from V and 1 base from J, the gap between germline ends came to 5 bases. Germline CDR1 reads SGDLS; CDR2 reads YYNGEE. This CDR3 region has 13 residues. Selected positively for CCR7 and CD45RO-negative, naive CD8 cells excluded terminally differentiated effector memory CD45RA+ cells. V and J are TRBV9 and TRBJ2-7, with D uncertain. Sequencing used naive CD8+ T cells sorted from blood. This receptor was taken from a woman aged 25-40 years in good health. The CDR3 is CASSVGESYEQYF. CDR3 bases: TGTGCCAGCAGCGTAGGAGAATCCTACGAGCAGTACTTC.